Described below is a single TCR beta chain sequence and its context. The data were produced by immunoSEQ multiplex PCR, yet TCRdb's version contains in-frame clones alone and is incomplete. The repertoire holds 380,000 or so clones, approximately 77% seen once, with over 0.95% in the top ten. The data originate from a study of blood T cell repertoires in COVID-19. Study at large: PBMCs, B-cell-depleted T cells, or T cells were the source of the cDNA or gDNA that made up the material.

The CDR3 runs to 14 residues. V dropped 6 bases and J dropped 10; count of bases not matched to a gene: 9. The germline V gene has CDR1 SGHVS and CDR2 FQNEAQ. V and J are TRBV7-8 and TRBJ2-1; 10 bases are shared with TRBD2. This TCR was recovered from a human donor with acute or convalescent COVID-19. The donor label of this sample is uncertain. Sequencing was done on a sample of peripheral blood. The CDR3 DNA follows: TGTGCCAGCAGTCCTCGACTAGCGGGCTGGGAGCAGTTCTTC. Its protein product is CASSPRLAGWEQFF.